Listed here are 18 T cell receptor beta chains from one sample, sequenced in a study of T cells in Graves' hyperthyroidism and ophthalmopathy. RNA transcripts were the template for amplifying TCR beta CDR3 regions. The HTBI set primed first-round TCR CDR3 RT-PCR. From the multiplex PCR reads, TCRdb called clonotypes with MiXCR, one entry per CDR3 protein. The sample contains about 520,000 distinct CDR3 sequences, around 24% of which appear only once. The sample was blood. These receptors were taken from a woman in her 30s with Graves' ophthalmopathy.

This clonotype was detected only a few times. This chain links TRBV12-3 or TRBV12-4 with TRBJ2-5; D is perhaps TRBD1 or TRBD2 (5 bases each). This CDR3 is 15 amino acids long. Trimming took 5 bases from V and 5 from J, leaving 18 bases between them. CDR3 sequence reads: CASSPLGPLLETQYF. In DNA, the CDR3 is TGTGCCAGCAGTCCCCTGGGACCACTCCTGGAGACCCAGTACTTC.

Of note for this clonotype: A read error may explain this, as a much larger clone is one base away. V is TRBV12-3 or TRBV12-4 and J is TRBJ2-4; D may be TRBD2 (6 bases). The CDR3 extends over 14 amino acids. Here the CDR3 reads CASSPPRDSPIQHF. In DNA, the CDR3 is TGTGCCAGCAGTCCCCCCCGGGACTCGCCCATTCAGCACTTC.

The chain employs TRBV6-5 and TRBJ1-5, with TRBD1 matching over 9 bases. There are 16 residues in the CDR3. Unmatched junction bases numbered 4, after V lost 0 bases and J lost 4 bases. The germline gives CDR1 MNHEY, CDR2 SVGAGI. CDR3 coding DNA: TGTGCCAGCAGTTACTCGGGGACAGGGAGTAATCAGCCCCAGCATTTT. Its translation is CASSYSGTGSNQPQHF.

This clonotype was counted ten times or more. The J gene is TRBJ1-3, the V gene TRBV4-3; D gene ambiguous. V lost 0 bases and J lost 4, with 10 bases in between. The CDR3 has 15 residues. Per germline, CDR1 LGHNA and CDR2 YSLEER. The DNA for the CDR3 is TGCGCCAGCAGCCAAGATGTTACAGCCGGAAACACCATATATTTT. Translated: CASSQDVTAGNTIYF.

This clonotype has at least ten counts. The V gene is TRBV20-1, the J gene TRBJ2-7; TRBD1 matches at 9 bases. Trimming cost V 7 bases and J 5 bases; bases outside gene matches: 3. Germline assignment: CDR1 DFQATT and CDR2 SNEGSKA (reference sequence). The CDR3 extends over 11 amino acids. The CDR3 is CSGDREDEQYF. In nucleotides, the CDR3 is TGCAGTGGGGACAGGGAGGACGAGCAGTACTTC.

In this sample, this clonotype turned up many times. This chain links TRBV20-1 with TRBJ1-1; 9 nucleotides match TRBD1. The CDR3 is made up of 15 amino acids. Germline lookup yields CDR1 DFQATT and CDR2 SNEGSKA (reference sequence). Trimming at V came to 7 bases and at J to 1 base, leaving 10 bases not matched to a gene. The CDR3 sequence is CSVLIPGQGNTEAFF. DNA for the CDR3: TGCAGTGTCCTCATACCGGGACAGGGGAACACTGAAGCTTTCTTT.

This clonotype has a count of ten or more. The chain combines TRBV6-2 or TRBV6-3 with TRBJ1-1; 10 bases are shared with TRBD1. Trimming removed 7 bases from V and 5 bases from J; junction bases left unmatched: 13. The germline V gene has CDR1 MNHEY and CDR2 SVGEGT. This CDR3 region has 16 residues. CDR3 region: CASKAYQTGGVTEAFF. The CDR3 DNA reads TGTGCCAGCAAAGCCTATCAGACAGGGGGCGTTACTGAAGCTTTCTTT.

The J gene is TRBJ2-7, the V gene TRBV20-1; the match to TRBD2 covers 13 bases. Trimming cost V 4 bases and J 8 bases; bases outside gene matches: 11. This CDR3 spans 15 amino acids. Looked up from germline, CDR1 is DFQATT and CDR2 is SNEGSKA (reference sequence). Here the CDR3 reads CSATTSGGRSTKQYF. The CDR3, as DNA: TGCAGTGCTACGACTAGCGGGGGGCGATCTACGAAGCAGTACTTC.

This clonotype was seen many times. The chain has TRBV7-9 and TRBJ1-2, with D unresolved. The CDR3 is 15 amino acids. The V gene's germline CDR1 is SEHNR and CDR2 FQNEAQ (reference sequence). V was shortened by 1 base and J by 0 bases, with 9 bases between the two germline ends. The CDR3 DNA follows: TGTGCCAGCAGCTTAGGCAACTCGGCTAACTATGGCTACACCTTC. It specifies CASSLGNSANYGYTF.

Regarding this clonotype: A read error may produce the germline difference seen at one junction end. CDR3 sequence reads: CASGQTRALGTEAFF. Here the CDR3 DNA reads TGTGCCAGCGGCCAAACGAGGGCTCTTGGCACTGAAGCTTTCTTC. This chain joins TRBV12-3 or TRBV12-4 and TRBJ1-1; D is undetermined. The CDR3 is made up of 15 amino acids.

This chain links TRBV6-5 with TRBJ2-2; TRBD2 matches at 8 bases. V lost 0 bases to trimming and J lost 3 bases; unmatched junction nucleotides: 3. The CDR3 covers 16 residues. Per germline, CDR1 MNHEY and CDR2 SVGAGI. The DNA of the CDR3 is TGTGCCAGCAGTTACTCAACAGCGGGAGACACCGGGGAGCTGTTTTTT. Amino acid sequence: CASSYSTAGDTGELFF.

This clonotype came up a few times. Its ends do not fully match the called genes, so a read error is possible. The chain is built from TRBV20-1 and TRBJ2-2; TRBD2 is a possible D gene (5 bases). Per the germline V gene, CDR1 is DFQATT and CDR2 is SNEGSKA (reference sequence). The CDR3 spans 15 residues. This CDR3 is CSAREVAALTGEPFF. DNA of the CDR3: TGCAGTGCTAGAGAGGTGGCAGCTCTCACCGGGGAGCCGTTTTTT.

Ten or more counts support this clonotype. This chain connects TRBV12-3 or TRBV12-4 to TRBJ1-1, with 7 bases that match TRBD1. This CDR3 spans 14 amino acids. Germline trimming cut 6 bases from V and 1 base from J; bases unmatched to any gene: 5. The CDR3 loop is CASSTGQKNTEAFF. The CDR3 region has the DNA TGTGCCAGCAGCACGGGACAGAAGAACACTGAAGCTTTCTTT.

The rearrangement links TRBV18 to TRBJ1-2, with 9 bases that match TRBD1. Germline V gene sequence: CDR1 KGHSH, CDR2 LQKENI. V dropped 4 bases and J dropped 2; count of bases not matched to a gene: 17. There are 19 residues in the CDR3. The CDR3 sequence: CASSLIKPGTGPLNYGYTF. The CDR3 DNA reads TGTGCCAGCTCACTCATAAAACCCGGGACAGGGCCACTCAACTATGGCTACACCTTC.

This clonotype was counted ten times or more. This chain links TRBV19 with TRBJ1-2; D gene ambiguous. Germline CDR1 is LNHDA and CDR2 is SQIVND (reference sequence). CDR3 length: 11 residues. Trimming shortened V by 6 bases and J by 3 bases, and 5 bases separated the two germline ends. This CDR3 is CASRTYYGYTF. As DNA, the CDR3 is TGTGCCAGTAGAACCTACTATGGCTACACCTTC. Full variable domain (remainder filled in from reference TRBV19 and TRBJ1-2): DGGITQSPKYLFRKEGQNVTLSCEQNLNHDAMYWYRQDPGQGLRLIYYSQIVNDFQKGDIAEGYSVSREKKESFPLTVTSAQKNPTAFYLCASRTYYGYTFGSGTRLTVV.

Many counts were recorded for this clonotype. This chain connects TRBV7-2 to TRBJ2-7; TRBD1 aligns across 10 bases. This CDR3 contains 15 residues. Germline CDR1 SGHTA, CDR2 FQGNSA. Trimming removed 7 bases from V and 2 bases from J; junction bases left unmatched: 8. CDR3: CASTPPGQGAYEQYF. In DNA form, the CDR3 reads TGTGCCAGCACCCCTCCCGGACAGGGGGCCTACGAGCAGTACTTC.

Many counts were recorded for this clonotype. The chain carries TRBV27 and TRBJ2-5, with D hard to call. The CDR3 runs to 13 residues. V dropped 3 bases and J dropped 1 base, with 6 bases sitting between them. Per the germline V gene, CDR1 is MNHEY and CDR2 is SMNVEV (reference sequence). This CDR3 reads CASSFRSQETQYF. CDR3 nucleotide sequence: TGTGCCAGCAGTTTTCGCTCCCAAGAGACCCAGTACTTC.

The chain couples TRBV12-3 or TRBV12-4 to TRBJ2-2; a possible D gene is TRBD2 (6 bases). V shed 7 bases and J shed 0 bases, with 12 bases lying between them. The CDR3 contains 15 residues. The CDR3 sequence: CASTLSSANTGELFF. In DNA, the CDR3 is TGTGCCAGCACCCTCTCTAGCGCGAACACCGGGGAGCTGTTTTTT.